Below, 13 T cell receptor beta chains from the same sample are listed, as sequenced in a study of regulatory T cells in long-lasting Graves disease. The authors built TCR beta libraries using iRepertoire HTBI primers and Arm-PCR of CDR3 regions. TCRdb ran MiXCR on the multiplex PCR reads and lists one entry per CDR3 protein. This sample has more than 300,000 distinct CDR3 sequences, with 23% found just once. Time point noted: persistent/refractory GD, antithyroid drugs over 5 years with positive TRAb. Researchers made the TCR library from RNA that was extracted from PBMCs. Here the sequenced sample was peripheral blood mononuclear cells (PBMCs), taken when the disease was refractory, from a patient treated with antithyroid drugs. Receptors were obtained from a middle-aged woman with Graves disease.

Many counts were recorded for this clonotype. The gene calls are TRBV11-2 and TRBJ1-1; possible D gene TRBD1, 6 bases. The germline V gene encodes CDR1 SGHAT and CDR2 FQNNGV. The CDR3 spans 14 residues. Between the trimmed V and J ends, which lost 5 bases and 0 bases, there was a span of 10 bases. This chain's CDR3 is CASSADSLNTEAFF. CDR3 nucleotide sequence: TGTGCCAGCAGCGCGGACAGTTTGAACACTGAAGCTTTCTTT.

This clonotype was detected only a few times. The V and J genes are TRBV4-1 and TRBJ1-1; D unresolved. Trimming removed 0 bases from V and 2 bases from J, with 13 bases in between. The CDR3 contains 16 residues. From germline, CDR1 is MGHRA and CDR2 YSYEKL. In DNA form, the CDR3 reads TGCGCCAGCAGCCAAGAACTCATCGGGATAAACACTGAAGCTTTCTTT. The encoded protein is CASSQELIGINTEAFF.

As to this clonotype: A much larger clone differs from this one at a single base, so this may be a read error. The CDR3 bases are TGTGCCAGCAGTGATTCCCTTGGTTCAAGCTCCTATAAGTCACCCCTCCACTTT. Amino acids: CASSDSLGSSSYKSPLHF. This sequence joins TRBV2 and TRBJ1-6; D gene ambiguous. CDR1 SNHLY and CDR2 FYNNEI come from the germline V gene. The CDR3 length is 18 residues. The full variable domain, completed using reference TRBV2 and TRBJ1-6, is EPEVTQTPSHQVTQMGQEVILRCVPISNHLYFYWYRQILGQKVEFLVSFYNNEISEKSEIFDDQFSVERPDGSNFTLKIRSTKLEDSAMYFCASSDSLGSSSYKSPLHFGNGTRLTVT.

The chain joins TRBV3-1 to TRBJ2-1, with D perhaps matching TRBD2 (6 bases). Germline V gene lookup returns CDR1 LGHDT and CDR2 YNNKEL (reference sequence). The CDR3 runs 13 residues. V shed 3 bases and J shed 16 bases, with 19 bases lying between them. The CDR3 region has the DNA TGTGCCAGCAGCCAGGTTCGGGGGTTTGGGGCATTCTTC. Protein product: CASSQVRGFGAFF.

The rearrangement joins TRBV5-1 to TRBJ1-2; D not certain. Germline V gene sequence: CDR1 SGHRS, CDR2 YFSETQ. The CDR3 loop spans 15 amino acids. V lost 0 bases, J lost 1 base, and 10 bases lay in between. Written as DNA, the CDR3 is TGCGCCAGCAGCTTGGGGACCGCCGTTAACTATGGCTACACCTTC. This encodes CASSLGTAVNYGYTF.

The chain carries TRBV28 and TRBJ2-2, with D maybe TRBD1 (8 bases). Per germline, CDR1 MDHEN and CDR2 SYDVKM. The CDR3 runs to 15 residues. Trimming took 5 bases from V and 7 from J, leaving 17 bases between them. CDR3 in amino acids: CASSTRTGRVGELFF. In DNA, the CDR3 is TGTGCCAGCAGTACCCGGACAGGGAGGGTCGGGGAGCTGTTTTTT.

In its sample, this clonotype was seen a few times. The chain is built from TRBV5-8 and TRBJ1-1; TRBD1 might be the D (5 bases). Germline V gene data show CDR1 as SGHTS and CDR2 as YDEGEE. V lost 5 bases and J 0 bases, leaving 8 bases between the germline ends. The CDR3 has 13 amino acids. CDR3 coding DNA: TGTGCCAGCAGACTAGGGGTGAACACTGAAGCTTTCTTT. Its protein is CASRLGVNTEAFF.

The table lists this clonotype with many counts. The chain links TRBV28 to TRBJ1-5; the D gene is possibly TRBD1 (5 bases). Deletions cut 3 bases from V and 2 bases from J, with 11 bases between. The CDR3 consists of 15 residues. Germline V gene lookup returns CDR1 MDHEN and CDR2 SYDVKM. The CDR3 sequence is CASSFAGTGNQPQHF. The CDR3 DNA follows: TGTGCCAGCAGTTTCGCCGGGACCGGCAATCAGCCCCAGCATTTT.

This clonotype was counted only a few times. This chain connects TRBV28 to TRBJ2-3; D is uncertain. The V gene's germline CDR1 is MDHEN and CDR2 SYDVKM. This CDR3 comprises 13 residues. Trimming shortened V by 3 bases and J by 4 bases, and 8 bases separated the two germline ends. CDR3: CASSLSLADTQYF. The DNA of the CDR3 is TGTGCCAGCAGTTTGAGCCTGGCAGATACGCAGTATTTT. Variable domain in full (rest from reference TRBV28 and TRBJ2-3): DVKVTQSSRYLVKRTGEKVFLECVQDMDHENMFWYRQDPGLGLRLIYFSYDVKMKEKGDIPEGYSVSREKKERFSLILESASTNQTSMYLCASSLSLADTQYFGPGTRLTVL.

The chain recombines TRBV19 with TRBJ2-7; D is perhaps TRBD1 or TRBD2 (5 bases each). V lost 1 base and J lost 6, with 10 bases in between. The germline CDR1 and CDR2 sequences are LNHDA and SQIVND (reference sequence). The CDR3 loop spans 13 amino acids. The CDR3 nucleotides are TGTGCCAGTAGTATAGTCCGGGGCGTCGAGCAGTACTTC. This translates into CASSIVRGVEQYF.

In its sample, this clonotype was seen many times. The CDR3 nucleotides read TGTGCCAGCGGCACCGGGACACTACTCAGGGAGCAGTACTTC. As protein: CASGTGTLLREQYF. The chain combines TRBV2 with TRBJ2-7, with a tentative D call TRBD1 (6 bases). Germline loops: CDR1 SNHLY, CDR2 FYNNEI. V was trimmed by 8 bases and J by 7 bases, leaving 21 bases between them. The CDR3 is made up of 14 amino acids.

The chain uses TRBV7-2 and TRBJ1-3, with D possibly matching TRBD1 (5 bases). This CDR3 contains 15 residues. The V and J ends lost 5 bases and 4 bases respectively, with 15 bases between them. Germline CDR1 SGHTA, CDR2 FQGNSA. This CDR3 is CASSHGGLVGNTIYF. CDR3 coding DNA: TGTGCCAGCAGCCACGGGGGATTAGTGGGAAACACCATATATTTT. Full variable domain (outside the CDR3, taken from reference TRBV7-2 and TRBJ1-3): GAGVSQSPSNKVTEKGKDVELRCDPISGHTALYWYRQSLGQGLEFLIYFQGNSAPDKSGLPSDRFSAERTGGSVSTLTIQRTQQEDSAVYLCASSHGGLVGNTIYFGEGSWLTVV.

In this sample, this clonotype turned up many times. The rearrangement uses TRBV6-1 and TRBJ2-2; 7 bases fit TRBD1. Trimming at V came to 10 bases and at J to 7 bases, leaving 12 bases not matched to a gene. Germline V CDR1 and CDR2: MNHNS, SASEGT. This CDR3 has 14 residues. The CDR3 bases are TGTGCCACCGATTCGACAGGGCCCGTCGGGGAGCTGTTTTTT. Residues: CATDSTGPVGELFF.